These T cell receptor beta chains were read from a single sample in a study of T cells after yellow fever vaccination. One entry per CDR3 protein, called by TCRdb with MiXCR from the 5' RACE reads. This table holds about 340,000 distinct CDR3 sequences, 8.7% found once. Here the sequenced sample was PBMCs, taken on the day of the first yellow fever vaccination. The receptor set was obtained from a man between 18 and 29 years old who received the YFV17D yellow fever vaccine. Each CDR3 is given with its conserved first and last residue. D genes are given only for firm matches. For some rows the clone size is stated as once, few or many, or as a class when expanded; others skip it.

clone_size d_call j_call v_call cdr3_nt cdr3_aa
few TRBD1 TRBJ2-5 TRBV5-1 TGCGCCAGCAGCAAGGGACAGGGGGTGGAGGAGACCCAGTACTTC CASSKGQGVEETQYF
. TRBD1 TRBJ1-2 TRBV6-1 TGTGCCAGCAGTGGGACAGGGGGGGAAGGCTACACCTTC CASSGTGGEGYTF
. TRBD2 TRBJ2-1 TRBV27 TGTTCCAGCAGTCCCCTTACTAGCGGCTCCTACAATGAGCAGTTCTTC CSSSPLTSGSYNEQFF
. . TRBJ1-2 TRBV29-1 TGCAGTGTACACCGTGGCCCTACGGCCTACACCTTC CSVHRGPTAYTF
few TRBD2 TRBJ2-5 TRBV7-2 TGTGCCGAGACGGGAGGAGAGACCCAGTACTTC CAETGGETQYF
many TRBD2 TRBJ2-3 TRBV12-3/TRBV12-4 TGTGCCAGCAGCGCGGGGGGGCGACTGACAGATACGCAGTATTTT CASSAGGRLTDTQYF
few TRBD1 TRBJ1-6 TRBV5-1 TGCGCCAGCAGCTACACAGGGGACTCACCCCTCCACTTT CASSYTGDSPLHF
few . TRBJ1-6 TRBV7-2 TGTGCCAGCAGCTACACAGGATTCGGGAATTCACCCCTCCACTTT CASSYTGFGNSPLHF
. . TRBJ2-5 TRBV5-4 TGTGCCAGCAGACCGGACCCCACAGGGATCGGAGAGACCCAGTACTTC CASRPDPTGIGETQYF
. . TRBJ1-3 TRBV2 TGTGCCAGCAGGGGGACACGCACCTCTGGAAACACCATATATTTT CASRGTRTSGNTIYF
few . TRBJ1-1 TRBV20-1 TGCAGTGCTAGAGAGCGGGGGGCTCGGGCTGAAGCTTTCTTT CSARERGARAEAFF
. TRBD1 TRBJ1-2 TRBV19 TGTGCCAGTAGTAAAGACTGGGACAGGGAGGCCTATGGCTACACCTTC CASSKDWDREAYGYTF
many . TRBJ2-4 TRBV5-1 TGCGCCAGCAGCTTGACGGTTATAGCCAAAAACATTCAGTACTTC CASSLTVIAKNIQYF
few . TRBJ2-2 TRBV20-1 TGCAGTGCTAGGATTTCAGAGAACACCGGGGAGCTGTTTTTT CSARISENTGELFF
. . TRBJ1-4 TRBV9 TGTGCCAGCAGCGTAGGAACGGGGTCGCGGGAAAAACTGTTTTTT CASSVGTGSREKLFF
few . TRBJ2-1 TRBV6-2/TRBV6-3 TGTGCCAGCAGTTACAGGCCGGGGGCCTACAATGAGCAGTTCTTC CASSYRPGAYNEQFF
. . TRBJ1-1 TRBV6-2/TRBV6-3 TGTGCCAGCAAGGATCGGTGGGAAGCTTTCTTT CASKDRWEAFF
few TRBD1 TRBJ1-1 TRBV10-2 TGCGCCAGCAGTGACGGTTGGGACAGATTGAACACTGAAGCTTTCTTT CASSDGWDRLNTEAFF
few TRBD2 TRBJ2-5 TRBV6-1 TGTGCCAGCAGCGAAGGACTAGCATGGTCAGAGACCCAGTACTTC CASSEGLAWSETQYF
. TRBD1 TRBJ1-1 TRBV7-9 TGTGCCAGCAGAACAGGGGCCCCTATGTACACTGAAGCTTTCTTT CASRTGAPMYTEAFF
. . TRBJ1-1 TRBV20-1 TGCAGTGCTAGAGAGAGAGACAGAAACACTGAAGCTTTCTTT CSARERDRNTEAFF
few TRBD1 TRBJ2-7 TRBV7-2 TGTGCCAGCAGCCCGGGGACAGCCGCCAACTACGAGCAGTACTTC CASSPGTAANYEQYF
few TRBD1 TRBJ2-5 TRBV11-1 TGTGCCAGCAGCTTCTGGACAGGGGGTCCGGAGACCCAGTACTTC CASSFWTGGPETQYF
. . TRBJ2-7 TRBV4-1 TGCGCCAGCAGCGGGAGTGGGTTGGAAGACGAGCAGTACTTC CASSGSGLEDEQYF
many . TRBJ1-1 TRBV20-1 TGCAGTGCTAGTTCCGGGACCGCGGGGGTTCTTAGCTCTGAAGCTTTCTTT CSASSGTAGVLSSEAFF
. . TRBJ2-2 TRBV12-3/TRBV12-4 TGTGCCAGCAGTTTGTCCGGGGGCAGGCGCGCTGGTACCGGGGAGCTGTTTTTT CASSLSGGRRAGTGELFF
few . TRBJ1-2 TRBV6-5 TGTGCCAGCAGTTCTTCTGAGGGCTCCTATGGCTACACCTTC CASSSSEGSYGYTF
few . TRBJ2-5 TRBV18 TGTGCCAGCTCACAGTCAGGCCTCCAAGAGACCCAGTACTTC CASSQSGLQETQYF
many . TRBJ2-2 TRBV6-2/TRBV6-3 TGTGCCAGCAGTTTCACTCCAAACACCGGGGAGCTGTTTTTT CASSFTPNTGELFF